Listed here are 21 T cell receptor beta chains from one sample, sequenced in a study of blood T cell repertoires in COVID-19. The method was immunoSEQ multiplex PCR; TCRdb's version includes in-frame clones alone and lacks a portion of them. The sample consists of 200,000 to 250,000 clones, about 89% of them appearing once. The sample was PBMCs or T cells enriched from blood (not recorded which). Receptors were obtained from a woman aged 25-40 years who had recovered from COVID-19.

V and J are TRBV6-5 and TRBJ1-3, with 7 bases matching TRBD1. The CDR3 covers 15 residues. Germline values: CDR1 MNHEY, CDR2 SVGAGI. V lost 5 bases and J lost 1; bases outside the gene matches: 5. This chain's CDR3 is CASSRDSKSGNTIYF. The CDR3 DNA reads TGTGCCAGCAGTAGGGACAGTAAGTCTGGAAACACCATATATTTT.

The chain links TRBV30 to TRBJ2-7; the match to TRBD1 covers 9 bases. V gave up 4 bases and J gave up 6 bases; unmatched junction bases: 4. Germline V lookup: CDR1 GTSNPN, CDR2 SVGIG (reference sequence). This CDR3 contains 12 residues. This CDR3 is CAWKGQGGEQYF. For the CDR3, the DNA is TGTGCCTGGAAGGGACAGGGTGGCGAGCAGTACTTC.

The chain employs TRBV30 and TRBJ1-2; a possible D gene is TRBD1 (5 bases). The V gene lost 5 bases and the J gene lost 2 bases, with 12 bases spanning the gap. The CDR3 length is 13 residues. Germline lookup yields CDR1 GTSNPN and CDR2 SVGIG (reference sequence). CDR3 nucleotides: TGTGCCTGGTACGGCAGGGCGAACTATGGCTACACCTTC. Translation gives CAWYGRANYGYTF.

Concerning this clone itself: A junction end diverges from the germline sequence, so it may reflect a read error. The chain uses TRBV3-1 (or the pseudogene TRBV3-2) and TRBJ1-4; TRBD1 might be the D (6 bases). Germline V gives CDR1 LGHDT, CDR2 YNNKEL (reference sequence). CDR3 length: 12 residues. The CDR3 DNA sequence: TGTGCCAGCATCATCAACTTGGACAGCGACCCTTTT. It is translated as CASIINLDSDPF.

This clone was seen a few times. This chain's CDR3 is CASSPRGAEAFF. Written as DNA, the CDR3 is TGTGCCAGCAGCCCCCGGGGGGCTGAAGCTTTCTTT. This chain uses TRBV7-2 with TRBJ1-1, with D possibly TRBD1 on 5 matching bases. V lost 5 bases to trimming and J lost 6 bases, with 10 bases between them. CDR1 and CDR2 from the germline V gene are SGHTA and FQGNSA. The length of the CDR3 is 12 residues.

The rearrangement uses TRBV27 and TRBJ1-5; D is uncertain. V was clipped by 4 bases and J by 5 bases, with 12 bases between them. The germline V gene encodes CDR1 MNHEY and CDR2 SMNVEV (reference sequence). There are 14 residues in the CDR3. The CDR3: CASSSRGLYQPQHF. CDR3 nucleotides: TGTGCCAGCAGTTCCCGCGGGTTGTATCAGCCCCAGCATTTT.

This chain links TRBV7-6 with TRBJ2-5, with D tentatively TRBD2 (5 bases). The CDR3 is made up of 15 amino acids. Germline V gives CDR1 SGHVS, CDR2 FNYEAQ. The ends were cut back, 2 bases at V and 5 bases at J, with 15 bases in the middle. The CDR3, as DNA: TGTGCCAGCAGCTTACCAGCGGAAGTATGGGAGACCCAGTACTTC. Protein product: CASSLPAEVWETQYF.

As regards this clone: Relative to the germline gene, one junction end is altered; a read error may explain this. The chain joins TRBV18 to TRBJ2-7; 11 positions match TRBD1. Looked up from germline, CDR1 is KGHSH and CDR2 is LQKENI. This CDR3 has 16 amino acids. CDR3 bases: TGTGCCAGCTCCCCACGGACAGGGGGCGCCTCTTACGAGCAGTACTTC. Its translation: CASSPRTGGASYEQYF.

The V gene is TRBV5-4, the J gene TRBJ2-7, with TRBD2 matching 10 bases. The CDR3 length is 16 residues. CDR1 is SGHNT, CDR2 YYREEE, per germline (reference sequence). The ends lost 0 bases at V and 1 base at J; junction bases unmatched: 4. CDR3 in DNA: TGTGCCAGCAGCTTGGCTAGCGGGAGCGTATCCTACGAGCAGTACTTC. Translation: CASSLASGSVSYEQYF. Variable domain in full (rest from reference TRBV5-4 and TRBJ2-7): ETGVTQSPTHLIKTRGQQVTLRCSSQSGHNTVSWYQQALGQGPQFIFQYYREEENGRGNFPPRFSGLQFPNYSSELNVNALELDDSALYLCASSLASGSVSYEQYFGPGTRLTVT.

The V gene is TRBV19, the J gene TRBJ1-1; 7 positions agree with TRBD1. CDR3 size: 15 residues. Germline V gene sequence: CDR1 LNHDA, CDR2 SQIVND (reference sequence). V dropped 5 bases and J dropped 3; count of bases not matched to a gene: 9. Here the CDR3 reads CASSPGQAGYTEAFF. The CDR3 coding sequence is TGTGCCAGTAGTCCCGGACAGGCGGGGTACACTGAAGCTTTCTTT.

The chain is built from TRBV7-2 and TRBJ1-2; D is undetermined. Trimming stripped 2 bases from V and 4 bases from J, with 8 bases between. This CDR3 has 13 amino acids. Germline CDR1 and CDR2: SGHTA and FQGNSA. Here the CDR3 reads CASSLSGFYGYTF. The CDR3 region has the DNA TGTGCCAGCAGCTTATCGGGGTTCTATGGCTACACCTTC.

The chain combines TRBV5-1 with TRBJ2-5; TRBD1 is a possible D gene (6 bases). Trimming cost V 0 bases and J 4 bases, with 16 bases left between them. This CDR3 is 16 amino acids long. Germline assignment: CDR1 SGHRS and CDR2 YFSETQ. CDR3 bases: TGCGCCAGCAGCTTGGGAGGGGAGTACAGGGCAGAGACCCAGTACTTC. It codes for CASSLGGEYRAETQYF. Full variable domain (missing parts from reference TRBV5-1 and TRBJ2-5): KAGVTQTPRYLIKTRGQQVTLSCSPISGHRSVSWYQQTPGQGLQFLFEYFSETQRNKGNFPGRFSGRQFSNSRSEMNVSTLELGDSALYLCASSLGGEYRAETQYFGPGTRLLVL.

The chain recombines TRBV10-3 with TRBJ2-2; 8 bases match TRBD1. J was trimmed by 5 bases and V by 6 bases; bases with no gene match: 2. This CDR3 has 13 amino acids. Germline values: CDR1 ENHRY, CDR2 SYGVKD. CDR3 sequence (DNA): TGTGCCATCAGAGACAGGGGTACCGGGGAGCTGTTTTTT. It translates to CAIRDRGTGELFF.

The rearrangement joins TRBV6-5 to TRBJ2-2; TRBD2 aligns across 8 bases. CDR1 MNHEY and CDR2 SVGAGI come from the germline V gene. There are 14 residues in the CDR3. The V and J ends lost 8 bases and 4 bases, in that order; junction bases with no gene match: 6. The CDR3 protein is CASDTSGRTGELFF. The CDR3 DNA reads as TGTGCCAGCGATACTAGCGGTCGCACCGGGGAGCTGTTTTTT.

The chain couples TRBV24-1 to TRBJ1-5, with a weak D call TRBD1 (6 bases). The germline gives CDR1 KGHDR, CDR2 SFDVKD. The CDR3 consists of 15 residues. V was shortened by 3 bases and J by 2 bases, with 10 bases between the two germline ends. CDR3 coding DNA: TGTGCCACCAGTGATACCAGGACAGGCAATCAGCCCCAGCATTTT. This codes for CATSDTRTGNQPQHF.

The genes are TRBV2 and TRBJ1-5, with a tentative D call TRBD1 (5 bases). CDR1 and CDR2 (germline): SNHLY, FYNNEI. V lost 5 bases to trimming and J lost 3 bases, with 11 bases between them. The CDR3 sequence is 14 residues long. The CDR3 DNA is TGTGCCAGCAGTAAGGGGAAGGTCAATCAGCCCCAGCATTTT. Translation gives CASSKGKVNQPQHF. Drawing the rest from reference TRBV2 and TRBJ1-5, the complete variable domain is EPEVTQTPSHQVTQMGQEVILRCVPISNHLYFYWYRQILGQKVEFLVSFYNNEISEKSEIFDDQFSVERPDGSNFTLKIRSTKLEDSAMYFCASSKGKVNQPQHFGDGTRLSIL.

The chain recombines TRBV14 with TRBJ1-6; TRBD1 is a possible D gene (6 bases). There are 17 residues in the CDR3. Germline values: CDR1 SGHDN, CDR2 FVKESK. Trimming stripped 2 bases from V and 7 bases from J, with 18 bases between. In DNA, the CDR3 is TGTGCCAGCAGCCAACTGAGTGGGGGGGCGAGAAATTCACCCCTCCACTTT. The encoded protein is CASSQLSGGARNSPLHF.

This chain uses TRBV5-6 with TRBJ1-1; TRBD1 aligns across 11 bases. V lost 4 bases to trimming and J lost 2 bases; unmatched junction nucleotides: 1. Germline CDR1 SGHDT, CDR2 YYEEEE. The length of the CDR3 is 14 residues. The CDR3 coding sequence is TGTGCCAGCAGCGGGACAGGGGGTAACACTGAAGCTTTCTTT. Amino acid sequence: CASSGTGGNTEAFF. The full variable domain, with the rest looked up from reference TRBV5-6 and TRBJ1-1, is DAGVTQSPTHLIKTRGQQVTLRCSPKSGHDTVSWYQQALGQGPQFIFQYYEEEERQRGNFPDRFSGHQFPNYSSELNVNALLLGDSALYLCASSGTGGNTEAFFGQGTRLTVV.

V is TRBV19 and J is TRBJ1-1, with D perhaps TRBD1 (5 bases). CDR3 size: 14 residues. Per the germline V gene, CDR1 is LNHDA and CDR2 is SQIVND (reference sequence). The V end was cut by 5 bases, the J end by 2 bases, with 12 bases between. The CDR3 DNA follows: TGTGCCAGTAGTTTATCGGGGGTAAACACTGAAGCTTTCTTT. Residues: CASSLSGVNTEAFF.

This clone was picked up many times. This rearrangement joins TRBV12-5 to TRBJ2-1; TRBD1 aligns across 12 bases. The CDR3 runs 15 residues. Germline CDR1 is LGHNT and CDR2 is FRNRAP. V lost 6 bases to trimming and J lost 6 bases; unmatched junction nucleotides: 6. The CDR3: CASGYGTGGSNEQFF. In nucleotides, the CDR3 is TGTGCTAGTGGATATGGGACAGGGGGCTCCAATGAGCAGTTCTTC.

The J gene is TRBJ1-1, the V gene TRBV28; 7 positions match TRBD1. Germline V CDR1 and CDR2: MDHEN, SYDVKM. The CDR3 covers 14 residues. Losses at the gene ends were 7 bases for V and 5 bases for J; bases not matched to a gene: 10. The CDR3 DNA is TGTGCCAGCACCTCGACAGGGAGGAATACTGAAGCTTTCTTT. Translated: CASTSTGRNTEAFF.